These 26 T cell receptor beta chains were sequenced from one sample in a study of Tregs in tolerant kidney transplant recipients. Produced via immunoSEQ multiplex PCR; TCRdb's table is partial and in-frame only. Of over 50,000 clones in the sample, about four fifths are singletons; the top ten hold about 5%. The specimen was CD4+ T cells from blood. The receptors shown here come from a human donor in good health.

The genes are TRBV29-1 and TRBJ1-1; possibly TRBD1 for D (5 bases). Trimming cost V 7 bases and J 2 bases, with 14 bases left between them. This CDR3 has 13 residues. Per the germline V gene, CDR1 is SQVTM and CDR2 is ANQGSEA. CDR3 region: CSANSRANTEAFF. CDR3 bases: TGCAGCGCGAACTCCAGGGCAAACACTGAAGCTTTCTTT.

The V call is TRBV7-9, the J call TRBJ2-2; 9 bases agree with TRBD2. The CDR3 length is 15 residues. V trimming: 5 bases; J trimming: 7 bases; junction bases outside the gene matches: 8. Germline assignment: CDR1 SEHNR and CDR2 FQNEAQ (reference sequence). CDR3 sequence reads: CASSPDLAGSGELFF. CDR3 sequence (DNA): TGTGCCAGCAGCCCCGATCTAGCGGGGAGCGGGGAGCTGTTTTTT.

The chain couples TRBV6-6 to TRBJ2-3; 8 bases fit TRBD2. Germline CDR1 reads MNHNY; CDR2 reads SVGAGI (reference sequence). The V gene end was trimmed by 6 bases and the J gene end by 0 bases; junction bases not matched to a gene: 5. The length of the CDR3 is 15 residues. CDR3 in DNA: TGTGCCAGCAGACTTAGCGGGGCTAGCACAGATACGCAGTATTTT. It translates to CASRLSGASTDTQYF.

The chain is built from TRBV19 and TRBJ2-7; D may be TRBD1 or TRBD2 (5 bases each). Germline CDR1 reads LNHDA; CDR2 reads SQIVND (reference sequence). The CDR3 contains 14 residues. V dropped 4 bases and J dropped 1 base, with 11 bases sitting between them. The CDR3 DNA reads TGTGCCAGTAGTAGTGTGAGGGGTTCCTACGAGCAGTACTTC. Encoded protein: CASSSVRGSYEQYF.

The CDR3 DNA reads as TGTGCCAGCAGCTTAAAGGGGCAGGGAGCTGAAGCTTTCTTT. Translation gives CASSLKGQGAEAFF. This chain connects TRBV7-3 to TRBJ1-1; weak D call: TRBD1 (5 bases). The CDR3 is made up of 14 amino acids. The ends were cut back, 1 base at V and 6 bases at J, with 12 bases in the middle. The germline gives CDR1 SGHTA, CDR2 FQGTGA.

This clone turned up a few times. The genes are TRBV29-1 and TRBJ2-3; D remains unclear. Germline V CDR1 and CDR2: SQVTM, ANQGSEA. This CDR3 has 12 residues. Trimming shortened V by 6 bases and J by 0 bases, and 7 bases separated the two germline ends. The CDR3 is CSVAASTDTQYF. The CDR3 nucleotides read TGCAGCGTGGCAGCAAGCACAGATACGCAGTATTTT.

The rearrangement uses TRBV29-1 and TRBJ2-5; D is perhaps TRBD2 (7 bases). CDR3 length equals 14 residues. Germline CDR1 is SQVTM and CDR2 is ANQGSEA. V was shortened by 4 bases and J by 5 bases, with 17 bases between the two germline ends. Written as DNA, the CDR3 is TGCAGCGTTGGTTTGGGGGGGCTGTTGGAGACCCAGTACTTC. This encodes CSVGLGGLLETQYF.

This clone was picked up a small number of times. This chain connects TRBV6-1 to TRBJ2-5, with no clear D. The CDR3 consists of 14 residues. V lost 3 bases to trimming and J lost 4 bases, with 12 bases between them. Germline lookup yields CDR1 MNHNS and CDR2 SASEGT. DNA of the CDR3: TGTGCCAGCAGTGATAATTGGGGAATAGAGACCCAGTACTTC. Encoded protein: CASSDNWGIETQYF.

The V gene is TRBV19, the J gene TRBJ2-1, with D possibly TRBD2 on 5 matching bases. V lost 3 bases to trimming and J lost 8 bases, with 14 bases between them. In germline, CDR1 is LNHDA, CDR2 SQIVND (reference sequence). The CDR3 covers 14 residues. CDR3: CASSIGLPWDEQFF. In DNA form, the CDR3 reads TGTGCCAGTAGTATCGGACTTCCTTGGGATGAGCAGTTCTTC.

The chain couples TRBV9 to TRBJ2-1, with D tentatively TRBD2 (6 bases). The CDR3 runs to 16 residues. Between the trimmed V and J ends, which lost 2 bases and 6 bases, there was a span of 18 bases. Germline V CDR1 and CDR2: SGDLS, YYNGEE. The CDR3 sequence: CASSVNPGLVLNEQFF. The CDR3, as DNA: TGTGCCAGCAGCGTGAACCCGGGACTCGTCCTCAATGAGCAGTTCTTC.

This clone was found once. The chain is built from TRBV5-1 and TRBJ1-2; TRBD1 might be the D (6 bases). V lost 6 bases, J lost 8 bases, and 17 bases lay in between. The CDR3 spans 13 residues. Germline CDR1 is SGHRS and CDR2 is YFSETQ. The CDR3 is CASTWGPGNGYTF. CDR3 DNA: TGCGCCAGCACATGGGGGCCAGGGAACGGCTACACCTTC. The variable domain in full, with the rest retrieved from reference TRBV5-1 and TRBJ1-2, is KAGVTQTPRYLIKTRGQQVTLSCSPISGHRSVSWYQQTPGQGLQFLFEYFSETQRNKGNFPGRFSGRQFSNSRSEMNVSTLELGDSALYLCASTWGPGNGYTFGSGTRLTVV.

Relative to its sample, this clone is medium-sized (0.01 to 0.1%). This rearrangement joins TRBV14 to TRBJ2-5, with a possible D match to TRBD1 (5 bases). CDR3 length: 13 residues. The germline V gene has CDR1 SGHDN and CDR2 FVKESK. Trimming took 4 bases from V and 1 from J, leaving 7 bases between them. The CDR3 region has the DNA TGTGCCAGCAGCCCGACAGTCCAAGAGACCCAGTACTTC. Amino acids: CASSPTVQETQYF. The full variable domain, completed using reference TRBV14 and TRBJ2-5, is EAGVTQFPSHSVIEKGQTVTLRCDPISGHDNLYWYRRVMGKEIKFLLHFVKESKQDESGMPNNRFLAERTGGTYSTLKVQPAELEDSGVYFCASSPTVQETQYFGPGTRLLVL.

V usage is TRBV5-1 and J usage is TRBJ1-4; possibly TRBD1 for D (6 bases). Germline V lookup: CDR1 SGHRS, CDR2 YFSETQ. CDR3 length: 16 amino acids. V lost 5 bases, J lost 0 bases, and 14 bases lay in between. CDR3: CASRGPGGPTNEKLFF. The CDR3 nucleotides are TGCGCCAGCAGGGGCCCTGGGGGGCCAACTAATGAAAAACTGTTTTTT.

The chain uses TRBV29-1 and TRBJ1-1, with D perhaps matching TRBD1 (6 bases). Trimming took off 7 bases at V and 1 base at J, with 16 bases between the two ends. The CDR3 is made up of 14 amino acids. CDR1 and CDR2 from the germline V gene are SQVTM and ANQGSEA. This CDR3 reads CSGPPGTQNTEAFF. CDR3 bases: TGCAGCGGTCCCCCCGGGACACAGAACACTGAAGCTTTCTTT.

The chain joins TRBV7-8 to TRBJ2-3; no firm D call. CDR3 length: 15 residues. Trimming stripped 0 bases from V and 6 bases from J, with 13 bases between. Per germline, CDR1 SGHVS and CDR2 FQNEAQ. The CDR3 spells CASSLAWATADTQYF. Here the CDR3 DNA reads TGTGCCAGCAGCTTAGCGTGGGCTACGGCGGATACGCAGTATTTT.

The chain is built from TRBV7-9 and TRBJ1-1; D possibly corresponds to TRBD1 (6 bases). The CDR3 is 19 amino acids. V was pared by 2 bases and J by 2 bases, with 24 bases between. Germline CDR1 reads SEHNR; CDR2 reads FQNEAQ (reference sequence). CDR3 coding DNA: TGTGCCAGCAGCTTATGGGTCTTTAGGGCAGGGGCTTCAAACACTGAAGCTTTCTTT. This translates into CASSLWVFRAGASNTEAFF.

This clone appeared once. The J gene is TRBJ2-7, the V gene TRBV11-3, with a weak D call TRBD2 (5 bases). Trimming removed 5 bases from V and 2 bases from J, with 7 bases in between. CDR1 is SGHNT and CDR2 is YENEEA in the germline V gene. The CDR3 is made up of 12 amino acids. The CDR3 bases are TGTGCCAGCAGCATCGGGGCCTACGAGCAGTACTTC. Its translation is CASSIGAYEQYF.

V usage is TRBV13 and J usage is TRBJ1-1, with D hard to call. Trimming cost V 2 bases and J 1 base, with 8 bases left between them. CDR3 length equals 14 residues. Germline V gene data show CDR1 as PRHDT and CDR2 as FYEKMQ (reference sequence). CDR3 residues: CASSLNIGNTEAFF. In DNA form, the CDR3 reads TGTGCCAGCAGCTTAAACATCGGGAACACTGAAGCTTTCTTT.

The chain is built from TRBV6-5 and TRBJ1-1; D perhaps matches TRBD1 (6 bases). The CDR3 spans 15 residues. The germline V gene encodes CDR1 MNHEY and CDR2 SVGAGI. V was pared by 6 bases and J by 7 bases, with 21 bases between. In DNA form, the CDR3 reads TGTGCCAGCAGCTCCCCGGCAGGGGACTCGATTGAAGCTTTCTTT. Translation gives CASSSPAGDSIEAFF.

This chain links TRBV19 with TRBJ2-2; 7 nucleotides align to TRBD1. The germline V gene encodes CDR1 LNHDA and CDR2 SQIVND (reference sequence). V dropped 6 bases and J dropped 7; count of bases not matched to a gene: 11. The CDR3 is 15 amino acids. The DNA of the CDR3 is TGTGCCAGTAGGTTTTCAGGGGGAAGTATCGGGGAGCTGTTTTTT. Translated, it gives CASRFSGGSIGELFF.

V gene TRBV6-6 combines with J gene TRBJ1-4; D remains unclear. The CDR3 length is 13 residues. Germline V gene lookup returns CDR1 MNHNY and CDR2 SVGAGI (reference sequence). V lost 1 base and J 11 bases, leaving 11 bases between the germline ends. CDR3 amino acids: CASSYFRGSKLFF. The CDR3, as DNA: TGTGCCAGCAGTTACTTTCGCGGTTCTAAACTGTTTTTT.

The V call is TRBV10-3, the J call TRBJ1-2; perhaps TRBD1 as D (5 bases). The V end was cut by 4 bases, the J end by 0 bases, with 9 bases between. Germline CDR1 ENHRY, CDR2 SYGVKD. The CDR3 spans 14 residues. The CDR3 here is CAISGGGPNYGYTF. CDR3 bases: TGTGCCATCAGTGGCGGGGGACCTAACTATGGCTACACCTTC.

The V and J genes are TRBV5-1 and TRBJ2-1; TRBD2 is a possible D gene (5 bases). Germline V CDR1 and CDR2: SGHRS, YFSETQ. V was cut by 4 bases and J by 7 bases, with 18 bases left in between. This CDR3 is 15 amino acids long. CDR3: CASSLGVSDLNEQFF. The CDR3 region has the DNA TGCGCCAGCAGCCTCGGGGTTTCCGACCTAAATGAGCAGTTCTTC. Combining the CDR3 with reference TRBV5-1 and TRBJ2-1 gives the whole variable domain KAGVTQTPRYLIKTRGQQVTLSCSPISGHRSVSWYQQTPGQGLQFLFEYFSETQRNKGNFPGRFSGRQFSNSRSEMNVSTLELGDSALYLCASSLGVSDLNEQFFGPGTRLTVL.

The chain uses TRBV19 and TRBJ1-2; the D is unclear. Trimming cost V 8 bases and J 10 bases, with 14 bases left between them. The CDR3 has 11 amino acids. Germline V CDR1 and CDR2: LNHDA, SQIVND (reference sequence). This CDR3 is CASVVGTYYTF. Written as DNA, the CDR3 is TGTGCCAGTGTGGTAGGAACTTACTACACCTTC.

This clone was counted once. The rearrangement links TRBV23-1 to TRBJ1-4; D call uncertain. TRBV23-1 is recorded as an ORF, its role being uncertain. The CDR3 totals 16 residues. Trimming shortened V by 0 bases and J by 0 bases, and 8 bases separated the two germline ends. CDR3 region: CASSQSLTPTNEKLFF. CDR3 DNA sequence: TGCGCCAGCAGTCAATCTTTAACACCAACTAATGAAAAACTGTTTTTT.

This sequence joins TRBV30 and TRBJ1-2; the D is unclear. V lost 4 bases and J 8 bases, leaving 11 bases between the germline ends. The CDR3 loop spans 11 amino acids. Germline V gene sequence: CDR1 GTSNPN, CDR2 SVGIG (reference sequence). CDR3 DNA: TGTGCCTGGACTTCCCTTGGGGGCTACACCTTC. Protein: CAWTSLGGYTF.